The 25 T cell receptor beta chains given below trace back to one sample, sequenced in a study of T cell changes during pregnancy in multiple sclerosis. TCRdb keeps only in-frame clones here, not all; method: immunoSEQ multiplex PCR. The sample has some 31,000 clones, around 89% seen once. The sample in question was CD8+ T cells from peripheral blood mononuclear cells, obtained in the second trimester of pregnancy. These receptor sequences come from a female donor with multiple sclerosis, enrolled in a pregnancy study.

The chain is built from TRBV6-5 and TRBJ1-1, with 9 bases fitting TRBD1. This CDR3 comprises 14 residues. From germline, CDR1 is MNHEY and CDR2 SVGAGI. V lost 7 bases to trimming and J lost 5 bases; unmatched junction nucleotides: 8. In DNA, the CDR3 is TGTGCCAGCACCGCACAGGGGGCGGCGACTGAAGCTTTCTTT. This sequence encodes CASTAQGAATEAFF.

The gene calls are TRBV6-5 and TRBJ1-1; TRBD1 agrees at 7 bases. This CDR3 contains 15 residues. The germline V gene encodes CDR1 MNHEY and CDR2 SVGAGI. Unmatched junction bases numbered 13, after V lost 7 bases and J lost 5 bases. The CDR3 DNA follows: TGTGCCAGCACTTCACGAAGACAGGGAGAAACTGAAGCTTTCTTT. The encoded protein is CASTSRRQGETEAFF.

V usage is TRBV11-2 and J usage is TRBJ1-4; 9 bases are a match to TRBD1. Trimming took 1 base from V and 6 from J; bases not matched to a gene: 6. From germline, CDR1 is SGHAT and CDR2 FQNNGV. This CDR3 comprises 16 residues. The CDR3 coding sequence is TGTGCCAGCAGCTTAGTGACAGGGGGAAGGGATGAAAAACTGTTTTTT. It yields the protein CASSLVTGGRDEKLFF.

This chain joins TRBV27 and TRBJ1-5; tentative D call: TRBD1 (5 bases). The CDR3 is 14 amino acids. The V and J ends lost 5 bases and 2 bases respectively, with 10 bases between them. Looked up from germline, CDR1 is MNHEY and CDR2 is SMNVEV (reference sequence). This CDR3 is CASSGRDGNQPQHF. The CDR3 nucleotides read TGTGCCAGCAGTGGGAGGGACGGCAATCAGCCCCAGCATTTT.

The genes are TRBV18 and TRBJ2-7; the match to TRBD1 covers 9 bases. The CDR3 sequence is 15 residues long. Germline V lookup: CDR1 KGHSH, CDR2 LQKENI. J gave up 2 bases and V 2 bases, and 4 bases lay outside the gene matches. CDR3 coding DNA: TGTGCCAGCTCACCAATTGGACAGGGGCCCTACGAGCAGTACTTC. It codes for CASSPIGQGPYEQYF.

This clone was detected once. The chain recombines TRBV7-9 with TRBJ2-1; 7 bases map to TRBD2. Trimming at V came to 5 bases and at J to 8 bases, leaving 18 bases not matched to a gene. Looked up from germline, CDR1 is SEHNR and CDR2 is FQNEAQ (reference sequence). The CDR3 is 17 residues long. DNA for the CDR3: TGTGCCAGCAGCGGGATTCACCGGGACGGGGGGAGGGATGAGCAGTTCTTC. Translated, it gives CASSGIHRDGGRDEQFF.

V and J are TRBV25-1 and TRBJ2-2; 12 nucleotides match TRBD2. With 8 bases clipped from V and 2 bases from J, the junction kept 12 bases outside the gene matches. Germline CDR1 is MGHDK and CDR2 is SYGVNS. This CDR3 region has 18 residues. CDR3 DNA sequence: TGTGCCAGCCTAAAAACCGGACTAGCGGGAACAAACACCGGGGAGCTGTTTTTT. This encodes CASLKTGLAGTNTGELFF.

The chain has TRBV4-3 and TRBJ1-5; D is possibly TRBD1 (5 bases). V was trimmed by 0 bases and J by 0 bases, leaving 6 bases between them. This CDR3 is 15 amino acids long. Germline V gene sequence: CDR1 LGHNA, CDR2 YSLEER. The CDR3 region is CASSQDRDSNQPQHF. The CDR3 nucleotides are TGCGCCAGCAGCCAAGACAGGGATAGCAATCAGCCCCAGCATTTT.

This sequence joins TRBV2 and TRBJ2-3, with 10 bases aligning to TRBD1. V lost 5 bases and J lost 4; bases outside the gene matches: 9. Germline CDR1 is SNHLY and CDR2 is FYNNEI. The length of the CDR3 is 16 residues. CDR3 nucleotides: TGTGCCAGCAGTCCTCGCCCGGGACAGGGGCCAGATACGCAGTATTTT. Translating gives CASSPRPGQGPDTQYF. Full variable domain (rest looked up from reference TRBV2 and TRBJ2-3): EPEVTQTPSHQVTQMGQEVILRCVPISNHLYFYWYRQILGQKVEFLVSFYNNEISEKSEIFDDQFSVERPDGSNFTLKIRSTKLEDSAMYFCASSPRPGQGPDTQYFGPGTRLTVL.

The genes are TRBV7-6 and TRBJ2-1, with 7 bases fitting TRBD2. CDR1 is SGHVS, CDR2 FNYEAQ, per germline. The trim removed 3 bases at V and 10 bases at J, leaving 0 bases unmatched. The CDR3 sequence is 11 residues long. The CDR3 spells CASSFSGEQFF. The CDR3 region has the DNA TGTGCCAGCAGCTTTAGCGGGGAGCAGTTCTTC.

The V call is TRBV4-3, the J call TRBJ1-2; 7 bases line up with TRBD1. After removal of 4 bases from V and 3 bases from J, the junction contained 8 bases not matched to a gene. This CDR3 has 15 amino acids. Germline assignment: CDR1 LGHNA and CDR2 YSLEER. CDR3 DNA: TGCGCCAGCAGCCCAGACCCCCAGGGGGACTATGGCTACACCTTC. Translation: CASSPDPQGDYGYTF.

This clone was recorded a few times. This chain uses TRBV19 with TRBJ2-1; 8 positions match TRBD2. The trim removed 5 bases at V and 4 bases at J, leaving 7 bases unmatched. The germline V gene encodes CDR1 LNHDA and CDR2 SQIVND (reference sequence). The CDR3 is 15 amino acids. CDR3 coding DNA: TGTGCCAGTAGTCCTCTGGAGCGGGAGTACAATGAGCAGTTCTTC. Encoded protein: CASSPLEREYNEQFF.

The chain combines TRBV10-3 with TRBJ2-7; 9 nucleotides align to TRBD1. Germline V CDR1 and CDR2: ENHRY, SYGVKD. This CDR3 is built from 15 residues. With V trimmed by 4 bases and J by 6 bases, 10 bases remained unmatched. CDR3 in DNA: TGTGCCATCAGTGGATATCTAGGGACAGGGCTCGAGCAGTACTTC. As protein: CAISGYLGTGLEQYF.

The CDR3 here is CASSPPTSGVSYEQYF. The DNA for the CDR3 is TGTGCCAGCAGCCCCCCGACTAGCGGCGTTTCCTACGAGCAGTACTTC. The chain combines TRBV11-2 with TRBJ2-7, with 9 bases that match TRBD2. V shed 5 bases, J shed 1 base, and the junction held 9 bases outside the gene matches. From germline, CDR1 is SGHAT and CDR2 FQNNGV. The length of the CDR3 is 16 residues.

This clone was observed a single time. The V and J genes are TRBV7-6 and TRBJ1-3, with 7 bases aligning to TRBD1. The CDR3 covers 16 residues. Germline V gene lookup returns CDR1 SGHVS and CDR2 FNYEAQ. Trimming cost V 5 bases and J 0 bases; bases outside gene matches: 7. Here the CDR3 DNA reads TGTGCCAGCAGCCCGTTTACAGGGGACTCTGGAAACACCATATATTTT. Encoded protein: CASSPFTGDSGNTIYF.

V is TRBV13 and J is TRBJ2-7, with 12 bases fitting TRBD2. The junction had 5 bases not matched to a gene; V was cut back by 5 bases and J by 0 bases. The germline gives CDR1 PRHDT, CDR2 FYEKMQ (reference sequence). The CDR3 is 16 amino acids. The CDR3 region is CASSGWTSGNSYEQYF. For the CDR3, the DNA is TGTGCCAGCAGCGGCTGGACTAGCGGGAACTCCTACGAGCAGTACTTC.

This chain joins TRBV28 and TRBJ2-7; 10 bases line up with TRBD2. V lost 4 bases, J lost 0 bases, and 9 bases stayed unmatched. The CDR3 is made up of 17 amino acids. CDR1 is MDHEN and CDR2 is SYDVKM in the germline V gene. CDR3 residues: CASSSILAGVSSYEQYF. CDR3 bases: TGTGCCAGCAGTTCCATTCTAGCGGGAGTTAGCTCCTACGAGCAGTACTTC.

The chain is built from TRBV19 and TRBJ2-3; 12 nucleotides align to TRBD1. Trimming cost V 1 base and J 3 bases; bases outside gene matches: 2. This CDR3 has 16 residues. CDR1 LNHDA and CDR2 SQIVND come from the germline V gene (reference sequence). CDR3 in amino acids: CASSIVGQGATDTQYF. The DNA for the CDR3 is TGTGCCAGTAGTATAGTGGGACAGGGGGCAACAGATACGCAGTATTTT.

The chain uses TRBV5-5 and TRBJ2-1; D is perhaps TRBD2 (5 bases). This CDR3 spans 14 amino acids. Deletions cut 2 bases from V and 6 bases from J, with 12 bases between. The germline V gene has CDR1 SGHKS and CDR2 YYEKEE (reference sequence). The DNA of the CDR3 is TGTGCCAGCAGCTTCGAGGGAGTCGTCAATGAGCAGTTCTTC. Translation gives CASSFEGVVNEQFF.

The V call is TRBV5-1, the J call TRBJ2-1, with 7 bases aligning to TRBD2. Germline V lookup: CDR1 SGHRS, CDR2 YFSETQ. The CDR3 has 16 residues. V shed 0 bases and J 4 bases; nucleotides not matched to a gene: 7. CDR3 region: CASSLAQGLRYNEQFF. The CDR3 nucleotides are TGCGCCAGCAGCTTGGCCCAGGGACTACGATACAATGAGCAGTTCTTC.

The J gene is TRBJ2-7, the V gene TRBV6-1; 9 positions match TRBD1. There are 14 residues in the CDR3. Germline lookup yields CDR1 MNHNS and CDR2 SASEGT. J was trimmed by 2 bases and V by 6 bases; bases with no gene match: 5. The CDR3 reads CASSNRGQAYEQYF. The CDR3 DNA is TGTGCCAGCAGCAACAGGGGGCAGGCCTACGAGCAGTACTTC.

The J gene is TRBJ1-2, the V gene TRBV19, with 8 nucleotides matching TRBD1. The CDR3 runs 16 residues. V lost 4 bases, J lost 5 bases, and 12 bases stayed unmatched. Germline V lookup: CDR1 LNHDA, CDR2 SQIVND (reference sequence). DNA for the CDR3: TGTGCCAGTAGTAGGGCCTCCACAGGGGGGGAATATGGCTACACCTTC. It encodes CASSRASTGGEYGYTF.

The sample holds many counts of this clone. The chain uses TRBV5-5 and TRBJ2-7, with D maybe TRBD2 (7 bases). The CDR3 has 17 amino acids. CDR1 is SGHKS and CDR2 is YYEKEE in the germline V gene (reference sequence). The V end was cut by 4 bases, the J end by 2 bases, with 22 bases between. CDR3 sequence reads: CASSPGYIRGATYEQYF. For the CDR3, the DNA is TGTGCCAGCAGCCCCGGTTATATACGGGGGGCGACCTACGAGCAGTACTTC.

This chain joins TRBV29-1 and TRBJ2-1, with TRBD2 matching over 7 bases. V lost 7 bases to trimming and J lost 0 bases; unmatched junction nucleotides: 18. CDR3 length: 18 amino acids. Germline V CDR1 and CDR2: SQVTM, ANQGSEA. The CDR3 is CSGGPREVAKTSYNEQFF. The CDR3 bases are TGCAGCGGGGGCCCACGGGAGGTAGCGAAGACCTCCTACAATGAGCAGTTCTTC.

The rearrangement links TRBV4-1 to TRBJ2-5; D may be TRBD1 (6 bases). The germline V and J ends were trimmed by 1 base and 4 bases, with 16 bases remaining between them. The CDR3 sequence is 16 residues long. The germline V gene encodes CDR1 MGHRA and CDR2 YSYEKL. The CDR3 is CASSQAATGNGETQYF. The DNA for the CDR3 is TGCGCCAGCAGCCAAGCAGCAACAGGGAATGGAGAGACCCAGTACTTC.